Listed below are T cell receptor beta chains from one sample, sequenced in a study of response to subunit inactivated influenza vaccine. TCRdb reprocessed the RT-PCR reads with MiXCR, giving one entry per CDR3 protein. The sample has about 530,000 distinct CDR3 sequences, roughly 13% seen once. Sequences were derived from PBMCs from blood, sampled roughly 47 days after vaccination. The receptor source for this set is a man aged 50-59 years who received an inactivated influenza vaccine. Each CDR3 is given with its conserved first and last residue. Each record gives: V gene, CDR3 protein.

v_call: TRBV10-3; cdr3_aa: CAISATGEETQYF
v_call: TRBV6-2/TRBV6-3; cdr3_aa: CASSSDRGSQPQHF
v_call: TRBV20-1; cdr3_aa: CSARDQRERWNEQFF
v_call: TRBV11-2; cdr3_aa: CASSLDGGGSSYNSPLHF
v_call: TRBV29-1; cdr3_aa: CSAGTSVRHNEQFF
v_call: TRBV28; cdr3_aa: CASSFPHGPGNSPLHF
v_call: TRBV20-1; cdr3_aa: CRVTIFEGLHNQPQHF
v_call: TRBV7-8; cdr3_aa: CASNLRTGGWNEQYF
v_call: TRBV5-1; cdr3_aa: CASPDRNTGELFF
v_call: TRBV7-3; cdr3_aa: CASSLTLGLAVGGELFF
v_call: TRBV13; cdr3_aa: CASSFAGQGINEQYF
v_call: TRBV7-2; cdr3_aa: CASSLPGTSGTYEQYF
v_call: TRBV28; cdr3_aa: CASSPPPSTETQYF